The 23 T cell receptor beta chains below were found in one sample sequenced in a study of persistence of HIV-infected CD4 T cells. Stimulation used about 9.5 ug/mL lysate from CMV-infected fibroblasts. CD40L-negative CD69-negative CD45RO-high memory CD4+ T cells were sorted as populations depleted of antigen-responding cells. The libraries were made with immunoSEQ version 4 in survey mode. Profiled with immunoSEQ multiplex PCR; TCRdb holds only in-frame clones, not every one. The sample lists fewer than 35,000 clones, 82% occurring once. The antigens these receptors bind are not known. This specimen consisted of CD4+ T cells sorted from PBMCs after approximately 20-hour stimulation, obtained from a patient who received antiretroviral therapy. All receptors come from an adult woman with HIV who was CMV-seropositive.

The chain links TRBV27 to TRBJ1-2; 8 bases align to TRBD1. This CDR3 comprises 15 residues. Trimming removed 4 bases from V and 8 bases from J; junction bases left unmatched: 12. The germline CDR1 and CDR2 sequences are MNHEY and SMNVEV (reference sequence). The CDR3 bases are TGTGCCAGCAGTTCCCGGGACAGGCCTATGAGCGGCTACACCTTC. Translation: CASSSRDRPMSGYTF.

The chain couples TRBV9 to TRBJ2-1; 7 nucleotides match TRBD2. V shed 2 bases, J shed 6 bases, and the junction held 2 bases outside the gene matches. The CDR3 extends over 13 amino acids. The germline V gene encodes CDR1 SGDLS and CDR2 YYNGEE. The CDR3 DNA follows: TGTGCCAGCAGCGTTACTAGCGTCAATGAGCAGTTCTTC. Its protein product is CASSVTSVNEQFF.

This clone was picked up one time. The V and J genes are TRBV5-1 and TRBJ2-2; TRBD1 aligns across 9 bases. The CDR3 runs to 16 residues. V lost 2 bases to trimming and J lost 4 bases; unmatched junction nucleotides: 6. Germline CDR1 reads SGHRS; CDR2 reads YFSETQ. The CDR3 sequence: CASSLQGASGTGELFF. The CDR3, as DNA: TGCGCCAGCAGCTTACAGGGGGCCTCGGGCACCGGGGAGCTGTTTTTT.

The rearrangement joins TRBV24-1 to TRBJ2-1; TRBD2 agrees at 9 bases. Germline lookup yields CDR1 KGHDR and CDR2 SFDVKD. Trimming removed 0 bases from V and 13 bases from J; junction bases left unmatched: 6. The length of the CDR3 is 14 residues. CDR3 DNA sequence: TGTGCCACCAGTGATTTGGGGAGCGGGGGGCCACAGTTCTTC. Amino acids: CATSDLGSGGPQFF.

V usage is TRBV28 and J usage is TRBJ2-5; D is possibly TRBD1 (6 bases). The CDR3 length is 14 residues. The germline V gene has CDR1 MDHEN and CDR2 SYDVKM. V was pared by 6 bases and J by 5 bases, with 16 bases between. The CDR3 reads CASSLDRPGETQYF. CDR3 in DNA: TGTGCCAGCAGCCTAGACAGGCCGGGGGAGACCCAGTACTTC.

V gene TRBV9 combines with J gene TRBJ2-7, with 10 bases fitting TRBD1. Germline V gives CDR1 SGDLS, CDR2 YYNGEE. The V segment lost 6 bases and the J segment 3 bases; nucleotides outside the gene matches: 6. The length of the CDR3 is 14 residues. Written as DNA, the CDR3 is TGTGCCAGCACTCTCGGGGACAGGGGCTACGAGCAGTACTTC. Amino acids: CASTLGDRGYEQYF.

The V gene is TRBV7-9, the J gene TRBJ2-7; D remains ambiguous. The CDR3 totals 13 residues. Trimming removed 5 bases at V and 2 bases at J, with 10 bases between. Germline values: CDR1 SEHNR, CDR2 FQNEAQ (reference sequence). As DNA, the CDR3 is TGTGCCAGCAGCAACCACGGAACCTACGAGCAGTACTTC. This translates into CASSNHGTYEQYF.

CDR3 amino acids: CASTPRDRGRNTIYF. For the CDR3, the DNA is TGTGCCAGCACGCCAAGGGACAGGGGGCGAAACACCATATATTTT. This chain links TRBV6-5 with TRBJ1-3; TRBD1 aligns across 12 bases. In germline, CDR1 is MNHEY, CDR2 SVGAGI. After removal of 7 bases from V and 5 bases from J, the junction contained 6 bases not matched to a gene. This CDR3 spans 15 amino acids.

This chain uses TRBV5-6 with TRBJ1-1; 7 bases fit TRBD1. Germline CDR1 SGHDT, CDR2 YYEEEE. The trim removed 2 bases at V and 7 bases at J, leaving 8 bases unmatched. There are 14 residues in the CDR3. The chain's CDR3 is CASSLQGRIIEAFF. The CDR3 bases are TGTGCCAGCAGCTTACAGGGGCGAATTATTGAAGCTTTCTTT.

The J gene is TRBJ1-1, the V gene TRBV5-1, with a weak D call TRBD1 (5 bases). The CDR3 runs to 14 residues. Trimming stripped 2 bases from V and 1 base from J, with 9 bases between. Germline CDR1 reads SGHRS; CDR2 reads YFSETQ. CDR3 sequence reads: CASSFGHTNTEAFF. The CDR3, as DNA: TGCGCCAGCAGCTTTGGACACACGAACACTGAAGCTTTCTTT.

V usage is TRBV3-1 (or the pseudogene TRBV3-2) and J usage is TRBJ2-5, with D unresolved. CDR1 LGHDT and CDR2 YNNKEL come from the germline V gene (reference sequence). This CDR3 contains 13 residues. Trimming shortened V by 4 bases and J by 5 bases, and 11 bases separated the two germline ends. The CDR3 loop is CASSPTRWETQYF. CDR3 bases: TGTGCCAGCAGCCCCACGAGGTGGGAGACCCAGTACTTC.

The chain uses TRBV7-2 and TRBJ2-7, with D maybe TRBD2 (7 bases). V was shortened by 1 base and J by 5 bases, with 12 bases between the two germline ends. Germline CDR1 SGHTA, CDR2 FQGNSA. This CDR3 region has 14 residues. The CDR3 coding sequence is TGTGCCAGCAGCTTAGGGGGGGGGCAGGACGAGCAGTACTTC. Its protein product is CASSLGGGQDEQYF.

This chain connects TRBV12-5 to TRBJ1-1; D is perhaps TRBD1 (6 bases). CDR1 is LGHNT, CDR2 FRNRAP, per germline. This CDR3 region has 13 residues. The V and J ends lost 6 bases and 3 bases respectively, with 11 bases between them. The CDR3 DNA follows: TGTGCTAGTGGCTTACAGGGATACACTGAAGCTTTCTTT. Protein: CASGLQGYTEAFF. The complete variable domain, with remaining parts taken from reference TRBV12-5 and TRBJ1-1, reads DARVTQTPRHKVTEMGQEVTMRCQPILGHNTVFWYRQTMMQGLELLAYFRNRAPLDDSGMPKDRFSAEMPDATLATLKIQPSEPRDSAVYFCASGLQGYTEAFFGQGTRLTVV.

The chain couples TRBV7-2 to TRBJ1-1; no firm D call. V was cut by 5 bases and J by 6 bases, with 16 bases left in between. The CDR3 has 14 amino acids. Germline CDR1 and CDR2: SGHTA and FQGNSA. Here the CDR3 reads CASSVYAGRAEAFF. The CDR3 DNA sequence: TGTGCCAGCAGCGTTTACGCCGGGAGGGCTGAAGCTTTCTTT.

As regards this clone: The junction differs from germline at one of its ends, possibly a read error. This chain links TRBV3-1 (or the pseudogene TRBV3-2) with TRBJ1-2; D remains ambiguous. CDR3 length: 14 amino acids. The germline gives CDR1 LGHDT, CDR2 YNNKEL (reference sequence). The CDR3 DNA reads TGTGCCAGCAGCCCCGTTGGGAGGAACTCTGGCTACACCTTC. This translates into CASSPVGRNSGYTF.

The chain recombines TRBV6-2 or TRBV6-3 with TRBJ2-3, with TRBD2 matching 7 bases. Trimming took 6 bases from V and 3 from J; bases not matched to a gene: 9. This CDR3 is 15 amino acids long. Per germline, CDR1 MNHEY and CDR2 SVGEGT. CDR3 nucleotides: TGTGCCAGCAGGCCTAGCGGCTTAATAACAGATACGCAGTATTTT. Protein product: CASRPSGLITDTQYF.

The chain employs TRBV3-1 (or the pseudogene TRBV3-2) and TRBJ1-2, with TRBD1 as a possible D gene (6 bases). The V end lost 3 bases, the J end lost 4 bases, and 15 bases lay between the germline ends. The CDR3 extends over 15 amino acids. Looked up from germline, CDR1 is LGHDT and CDR2 is YNNKEL (reference sequence). CDR3 residues: CASSQSTGRFYGYTF. The CDR3 DNA sequence: TGTGCCAGCAGCCAGAGTACAGGGAGGTTCTATGGCTACACCTTC.

This clone was counted a few times. The rearrangement uses TRBV20-1 and TRBJ2-7; 7 bases align to TRBD2. Per germline, CDR1 DFQATT and CDR2 SNEGSKA (reference sequence). V dropped 3 bases and J dropped 0; count of bases not matched to a gene: 14. The length of the CDR3 is 17 residues. CDR3 sequence: CSASRAGAYSSSYEQYF. The CDR3 nucleotides read TGCAGTGCTAGTAGGGCGGGAGCCTATTCTAGCTCCTACGAGCAGTACTTC.

Here the CDR3 DNA reads TGTGCCAGCAGGGGTGCGGAGGGAGGGACCCAGTACTTC. Translation gives CASRGAEGGTQYF. The V gene is TRBV2, the J gene TRBJ2-5; D perhaps matches TRBD2 (6 bases). The CDR3 contains 13 residues. Germline CDR1 reads SNHLY; CDR2 reads FYNNEI. With 6 bases removed from V and 7 bases from J, the gap between germline ends came to 15 bases.

J is TRBJ2-6 and V is TRBV19, with D maybe TRBD1 (5 bases). Per the germline V gene, CDR1 is LNHDA and CDR2 is SQIVND (reference sequence). V was shortened by 10 bases and J by 3 bases, with 16 bases between the two germline ends. The CDR3 runs to 15 residues. CDR3 loop: CATSGMGLGANVLTF. In nucleotides, the CDR3 is TGTGCCACCTCCGGCATGGGGCTTGGGGCCAACGTCCTGACTTTC.

This CDR3 is CASRRDRGLGIGDEQFF. The CDR3 region has the DNA TGTGCCAGTAGGCGGGACAGGGGGTTGGGTATAGGAGATGAGCAGTTCTTC. The rearrangement joins TRBV19 to TRBJ2-1, with 11 bases identical to TRBD1. The V segment lost 6 bases and the J segment 8 bases; nucleotides outside the gene matches: 15. CDR3 length equals 17 residues. Germline values: CDR1 LNHDA, CDR2 SQIVND (reference sequence).

CDR3 protein: CASSVRVGTGELFF. The CDR3 DNA sequence: TGTGCCAGCAGCGTCAGGGTGGGGACCGGGGAGCTGTTTTTT. This chain joins TRBV9 and TRBJ2-2, with a tentative D call TRBD1 (5 bases). Germline CDR1 and CDR2: SGDLS and YYNGEE. The CDR3 has 14 residues. V dropped 2 bases and J dropped 5 bases, with 10 bases sitting between them. Drawing the rest from reference TRBV9 and TRBJ2-2, the complete variable domain is DSGVTQTPKHLITATGQRVTLRCSPRSGDLSVYWYQQSLDQGLQFLIQYYNGEERAKGNILERFSAQQFPDLHSELNLSSLELGDSALYFCASSVRVGTGELFFGEGSRLTVL.

The V call is TRBV10-3, the J call TRBJ1-5; perhaps TRBD1 as D (5 bases). The germline V gene has CDR1 ENHRY and CDR2 SYGVKD. Trimming took 0 bases from V and 8 from J, leaving 17 bases between them. There are 16 residues in the CDR3. The CDR3 sequence is CAISESRSQGGEPQHF. The CDR3 DNA reads as TGTGCCATCAGTGAGTCGCGTTCTCAGGGCGGGGAGCCCCAGCATTTT.